This T cell receptor beta chain was identified in a study of blood T cell repertoires in COVID-19 (dated by TCRdb to 2018 to 2020). Looking at the study overall: The collaborator samples originated in the United States, Italy and Spain and spanned the acute and convalescent phases of COVID-19. The material from the prospective study consisted of cDNA or gDNA derived from T cells, B-cell-depleted T cells, or PBMCs. Deeply sampled blood TCRbeta repertoires from subjects exposed to, actively infected with, or recovered from COVID-19 were included in the dataset. The repertoires were released in a freely available public database meant as a resource for research on the immune response to SARS-CoV-2. Samples came from the ongoing ImmuneRACE study (first 160 participants) plus 1,254 subjects from 6 global collaborators. Nearly every sample came with metadata listing a de-identified subject ID, COVID-19 status, age in years and sex. HLA class I and class II types, where available, came from metadata supplied by the sample provider rather than from assay-based typing. The research as a whole found: The quantity of clinical and demographic metadata differed by source and by participant and was supplied without curation.

Each collaborating institution followed its own protocols to collect whole blood in K2EDTA tubes. Collaborator samples were shipped for TCRbeta analysis as frozen whole blood, isolated PBMCs, or DNA extracted from either sample type. As regards this clone: It has no known antigen specificity. No per-base quality is available; no much larger clone lies one base away.

The CDR3 holds 15 amino acids from the cysteine to the phenylalanine. Of the read, only the CDR3 DNA is kept; its 45 bases are in frame from base 1. Cut back by 3 bases and 4 bases, the V and J ends lie 13 bases apart. Taken from the germline V gene, the CDR1 and CDR2 loops are SGHDN and FVKESK. TCRbeta CDR3 regions were amplified from genomic DNA using the immunoSEQ Assay, a bias-controlled multiplex PCR. In the source study's methods: The number of nucleated cells in each sample was estimated by amplification of reference gene primers within the assay. Sequence reads were collapsed and filtered to measure the absolute abundance of every unique TCRbeta CDR3 rearrangement. For each sample, productive Simpson clonality was calculated by taking the square root of Simpson's diversity index across productive rearrangements. TCRdb limited this immuneACCESS table to in-frame rearrangements with V and J called. A share of clones is missing; checked studies link under half to unresolved V genes, and the rest is unexplained. That table supplies the V and J calls and clone size; D and trimming were determined from the DNA. A total of about 200,000 clones appear in this sample, roughly 80% of them only once. Together, the top ten hold around 5.1% of the sample.

Sequences were obtained from peripheral blood. In this chain, TRBV14 is recombined with TRBJ1-5, and TRBD1 may be the D gene, going by 6 matching bases. This receptor was identified in a woman aged 70-85 years with acute or convalescent COVID-19. CDR3 reads: CASSHHREGNQPQHF. The nucleotides are TGTGCCAGCAGCCATCACAGGGAAGGTAATCAGCCCCAGCATTTT.